This T cell receptor beta chain was observed in a study of cytomegalovirus exposure and HLA in healthy donors. Germline V lookup: CDR1 SGHNT, CDR2 YYREEE (reference sequence). CDR3 length: 14 residues. Both 60 Vbeta primers and 13 Jbeta primers went into the PCR. Profiled with immunoSEQ multiplex PCR; TCRdb holds only in-frame clones, not every one. The data contain over 250,000 clones, about 66% of them singletons. Sequencing was done on a sample of PBMCs. V is TRBV5-4 and J is TRBJ2-5; 11 bases line up with TRBD2. The DNA end is a closer match to TRBJ2-7, so the J assignment may be wrong. The sequence derives from a female donor in good health and CMV-seronegative. The CDR3 DNA is TGTGCCAGCAGTACTAGCGGGAGCGTCTACGAGCAGTACTTC. This codes for CASSTSGSVYEQYF.